Below, 11 T cell receptor beta chains from the same sample are listed, as sequenced in a study of human T cells and chemical hapten exposure. Treatment of the sample: therapeutic diphenylcyclopropenone sensitization with weekly scalp DPC. It was the library that attached unique molecular identifiers to individual cDNA molecules. TCRdb reprocessed the reads with MiXCR, giving one entry per CDR3 protein. This sample has a few thousand distinct CDR3 sequences, with around half found just once. The sequencing here drew on whole blood, taken before DPC sensitization or 2, 6, or about 24 weeks after (not recorded which). These receptors were taken from an adult with alopecia areata. Some clones in this sample may be carry-over from other donors' samples. This table probably holds off-target reads from a library built for another chain.

This chain connects TRBV7-9 to TRBJ2-5; D is perhaps TRBD1 (6 bases). Looked up from germline, CDR1 is SEHNR and CDR2 is FQNEAQ (reference sequence). Trimming cost V 3 bases and J 5 bases, with 16 bases left between them. The CDR3 contains 15 residues. The CDR3 DNA follows: TGTGCCAGCAGCTTGGACAGCCTGGCGGCGGAGACCCAGTACTTC. This encodes CASSLDSLAAETQYF.

V is TRBV7-6 and J is TRBJ2-1; 10 bases agree with TRBD2. The CDR3 is made up of 17 amino acids. V gave up 4 bases and J gave up 6 bases; unmatched junction bases: 12. Germline lookup yields CDR1 SGHVS and CDR2 FNYEAQ. As DNA, the CDR3 is TGTGCCAGCAGCTCGCCTCCCGGGACTAGCGAGTCCAATGAGCAGTTCTTC. This encodes CASSSPPGTSESNEQFF.

This chain links TRBV20-1 with TRBJ2-5; perhaps TRBD2 as D (5 bases). The CDR3 is made up of 13 amino acids. Germline V gene sequence: CDR1 DFQATT, CDR2 SNEGSKA (reference sequence). Trimming took off 2 bases at V and 4 bases at J, with 11 bases between the two ends. The chain's CDR3 is CSARKVGVETQYF. CDR3 in DNA: TGCAGTGCTAGAAAGGTGGGAGTAGAGACCCAGTACTTC.

This clonotype is deemed large (0.1 to 1%). The CDR3 here is CASSLGEYQETQYF. The CDR3 DNA reads as TGTGCCAGCAGCCTGGGAGAATACCAAGAGACCCAGTACTTC. The chain has TRBV6-2 or TRBV6-3 and TRBJ2-5, with D perhaps TRBD2 (5 bases). This CDR3 has 14 amino acids. V lost 6 bases and J lost 0, with 11 bases in between. The germline V gene has CDR1 MNHEY and CDR2 SVGEGT.

The chain is built from TRBV4-1 and TRBJ2-3; D unclear. V was pared by 1 base and J by 6 bases, with 11 bases between. This CDR3 region has 14 residues. CDR1 MGHRA and CDR2 YSYEKL come from the germline V gene. The CDR3 nucleotides are TGCGCCAGCAGCCAAGGGCCCGGCGGCGATACGCAGTATTTT. Its translation: CASSQGPGGDTQYF.

This clonotype has a handful of counts. The chain joins TRBV18 to TRBJ2-1, with D tentatively TRBD1 (5 bases). Germline V gene data show CDR1 as KGHSH and CDR2 as LQKENI. There are 14 residues in the CDR3. Trimming pared 0 bases from V and 4 bases from J, leaving 7 bases between. The CDR3 spells CASSPPQGYNEQFF. CDR3 nucleotides: TGTGCCAGCTCACCACCCCAGGGTTACAATGAGCAGTTCTTC.

The CDR3 protein is CASSPQGQARSSYEQYF. The CDR3 DNA sequence: TGTGCCAGCAGCCCCCAGGGGCAGGCCAGAAGCTCCTACGAGCAGTACTTC. The chain couples TRBV7-2 to TRBJ2-7; perhaps TRBD1 as D (6 bases). V was pared by 5 bases and J by 0 bases, with 20 bases between. Germline V gene data show CDR1 as SGHTA and CDR2 as FQGNSA. The CDR3 is made up of 17 amino acids. The whole variable domain, remainder taken from reference TRBV7-2 and TRBJ2-7, is GAGVSQSPSNKVTEKGKDVELRCDPISGHTALYWYRQSLGQGLEFLIYFQGNSAPDKSGLPSDRFSAERTGGSVSTLTIQRTQQEDSAVYLCASSPQGQARSSYEQYFGPGTRLTVT.

The chain carries TRBV11-2 and TRBJ2-1; 7 bases are shared with TRBD1. Germline CDR1 SGHAT, CDR2 FQNNGV. Trimming at V came to 4 bases and at J to 0 bases, leaving 9 bases not matched to a gene. This CDR3 has 17 amino acids. The CDR3 protein is CASSSRTGQSSYNEQFF. The CDR3 DNA reads as TGTGCCAGCAGCTCGCGGACAGGTCAAAGCTCCTACAATGAGCAGTTCTTC.

This rearrangement joins TRBV18 to TRBJ2-7; unclear D gene. CDR1 is KGHSH and CDR2 is LQKENI in the germline V gene. Trimming took off 0 bases at V and 7 bases at J, with 16 bases between the two ends. The CDR3 is made up of 15 amino acids. This CDR3 reads CASSPPDRRLEEQYF. The CDR3, as DNA: TGTGCCAGCTCACCACCCGATCGGCGATTGGAAGAGCAGTACTTC.

This clonotype was counted only a few times. The chain combines TRBV18 with TRBJ2-1, with TRBD2 identical over 10 bases. CDR1 KGHSH and CDR2 LQKENI come from the germline V gene. V lost 3 bases and J lost 4; bases outside the gene matches: 6. The CDR3 runs to 16 residues. The CDR3 loop reads CASSPDLAGAYNEQFF. CDR3 nucleotides: TGTGCCAGCTCACCCGATCTAGCGGGAGCATACAATGAGCAGTTCTTC.

V is TRBV7-9 and J is TRBJ2-3; D is uncertain. V was clipped by 5 bases and J by 2 bases, with 11 bases between them. CDR1 is SEHNR, CDR2 FQNEAQ, per germline (reference sequence). This CDR3 has 14 amino acids. The CDR3 protein is CASSLSPLTDTQYF. The DNA of the CDR3 is TGTGCCAGCAGCCTTAGCCCTCTCACAGATACGCAGTATTTT.